This is a list of T cell receptor beta chains from one sample in a study of response to subunit inactivated influenza vaccine. TCRdb reprocessed the RT-PCR reads via MiXCR and lists one record per CDR3 protein. Found here are 800,000 or so distinct CDR3 sequences, 21% of them singletons; the top ten hold more than 8.5%. Material: PBMCs from blood, obtained about 5 days after vaccination. These receptors all come from a man in his forties or fifties who received an inactivated influenza vaccine. Each CDR3 is given with its conserved first and last residue. The D gene is left open where the match is weak. Size is omitted from some rows. Given values are once, few, many or a class for expanded clones.

V,size,D,J,CDR3,DNA
TRBV20-1,many,TRBD2,TRBJ2-1,CSAGVPGLPNEQFF,TGCAGTGCAGGGGTACCGGGACTACCTAATGAGCAGTTCTTC
TRBV20-1,few,TRBD2,TRBJ2-7,CSARDAGTSSYEQYF,TGCAGTGCTAGAGATGCCGGGACTAGCTCCTACGAGCAGTACTTC
TRBV3-1,-,TRBD1,TRBJ1-5,CASSQGDRGGNQPQHF,TGTGCCAGCAGCCAAGGTGACAGGGGGGGCAATCAGCCCCAGCATTTT
TRBV6-2/TRBV6-3,few,TRBD1,TRBJ2-3,CASSYRGPNQYF,TGTGCCAGCAGTTACAGGGGGCCAAACCAGTATTTT
TRBV29-1,many,TRBD1,TRBJ2-1,CSVGDRRNNEQFF,TGCAGCGTCGGGGACAGGAGGAACAATGAGCAGTTCTTC
TRBV11-2,-,-,TRBJ2-1,CASTGWLVGENNEQFF,TGTGCCAGCACCGGTTGGCTTGTCGGGGAGAACAATGAGCAGTTCTTC
TRBV11-2,-,-,TRBJ1-1,CASSLSAYPRTEAFF,TGTGCCAGCAGCTTATCCGCTTACCCCAGGACTGAAGCTTTCTTT
TRBV12-3/TRBV12-4,many,-,TRBJ2-1,CASSSYQNEQFF,TGTGCCAGCAGTTCGTACCAAAATGAGCAGTTCTTC
TRBV29-1,-,TRBD2,TRBJ2-1,CSSSGTSRSGGYNEQFF,TGCAGCTCCTCCGGGACTAGCAGGAGCGGGGGCTACAATGAGCAGTTCTTC
TRBV7-6,few,-,TRBJ2-7,CASSLGFIGTGTRNEQYF,TGTGCCAGCAGCTTAGGATTCATTGGGACAGGGACTAGGAACGAGCAGTACTTC
TRBV28,-,TRBD1,TRBJ2-7,CASSETGLGEYEQYF,TGTGCCAGCAGTGAGACAGGGCTGGGAGAGTACGAGCAGTACTTC
TRBV7-9,few,-,TRBJ2-1,CASSLGSWEQFF,TGTGCCAGCAGCTTAGGATCGTGGGAGCAGTTCTTC
TRBV10-3,-,-,TRBJ2-1,CAISELMKADEQFF,TGTGCCATCAGTGAGTTGATGAAGGCCGACGAGCAGTTCTTC
TRBV7-9,-,-,TRBJ1-5,CASSLSRDNQPQHF,TGTGCCAGCAGCTTAAGCAGGGACAATCAGCCCCAGCATTTT
TRBV6-1,-,TRBD1,TRBJ2-3,CASSPGQGPSDTQYF,TGTGCCAGCAGTCCGGGACAGGGGCCGTCAGATACGCAGTATTTT
TRBV7-2,-,TRBD1,TRBJ2-4,CASSQGQGGNIQYF,TGTGCCAGCAGCCAGGGACAGGGGGGAAACATTCAGTACTTC
TRBV6-2/TRBV6-3,-,-,TRBJ1-2,CASRIDREIGGYTF,TGTGCCAGCAGAATCGACAGAGAAATTGGTGGCTACACCTTC
TRBV12-3/TRBV12-4,few,-,TRBJ2-7,CASSLGWAAYEQYF,TGTGCCAGCAGTTTAGGCTGGGCAGCCTACGAGCAGTACTTC
TRBV7-9,-,-,TRBJ1-2,CASSQGWGYGYTF,TGTGCCAGCAGCCAAGGATGGGGGTATGGCTACACCTTC
TRBV2,-,-,TRBJ1-5,CASSGFKGTSNQPQHF,TGTGCCAGCAGTGGATTTAAGGGGACAAGTAATCAGCCCCAGCATTTT
TRBV4-3,-,TRBD2,TRBJ2-1,CASSQEGGNNEQFF,TGCGCCAGCAGCCAAGAGGGAGGGAACAATGAGCAGTTCTTC
TRBV6-5,-,-,TRBJ2-5,CASSYSAGTQYF,TGTGCCAGCAGTTACTCCGCAGGGACCCAGTACTTC
TRBV7-7,few,-,TRBJ2-5,CASSLRGSGRKETQYF,TGTGCTAGCAGCTTAAGGGGGTCAGGACGGAAAGAGACCCAGTACTTC
TRBV7-2,few,TRBD1,TRBJ1-6,CASSYDRAYNSPLHF,TGTGCCAGCAGTTACGACAGGGCCTATAATTCACCCCTCCACTTT
TRBV20-1,-,-,TRBJ2-1,CSAVSDSNNEQFF,TGCAGTGCCGTCTCGGACAGTAACAATGAGCAGTTCTTC
TRBV6-2/TRBV6-3,few,-,TRBJ1-3,CASSYSWISGNTIYF,TGTGCCAGCAGTTACTCGTGGATCTCTGGAAACACCATATATTTT
TRBV27,-,-,TRBJ2-3,CASSLKSAGTDTQYF,TGTGCCAGCAGTTTGAAGTCGGCAGGTACTGATACGCAGTATTTT
TRBV20-1,-,-,TRBJ1-6,CSARDRIGRSSYNSPLHF,TGCAGTGCTAGAGATCGAATCGGCAGGAGCTCCTATAATTCACCCCTCCATTTT
TRBV9,-,-,TRBJ2-1,CASSVAAGSYNEQFF,TGTGCCAGCAGCGTAGCGGCGGGGTCCTACAATGAGCAGTTCTTC
TRBV30,-,-,TRBJ2-7,CAWSETGYEQYF,TGTGCCTGGAGTGAGACGGGTTACGAGCAGTACTTC
TRBV20-1,-,TRBD2,TRBJ2-1,CSASRLADINEQFF,TGCAGTGCTAGTCGCCTAGCGGATATCAATGAGCAGTTCTTC
TRBV7-2,-,-,TRBJ2-1,CASRPRPGSEQFF,TGTGCCAGCAGGCCCCGCCCCGGGAGTGAGCAGTTCTTC
TRBV11-2,-,-,TRBJ2-7,CASSLAFRGNEQYF,TGTGCCAGCAGCTTAGCTTTCCGGGGAAACGAGCAGTACTTC
TRBV27,-,TRBD2,TRBJ2-7,CASSPLVSGMDEQYF,TGTGCCAGCAGTCCCCTGGTTAGCGGGATGGACGAGCAGTACTTC
TRBV28,few,TRBD2,TRBJ2-1,CASSLSPPGLAAYNEQFF,TGTGCCAGCAGTTTATCCCCCCCCGGACTAGCGGCCTACAATGAGCAGTTCTTC
TRBV6-5,-,-,TRBJ2-6,CASSYMGAGANVLTF,TGTGCCAGCAGTTACATGGGGGCTGGGGCCAACGTCCTGACTTTC
TRBV12-3/TRBV12-4,few,TRBD2,TRBJ2-7,CASSLTSVTYEQYF,TGTGCCAGCAGTTTGACTAGCGTAACCTACGAGCAGTACTTC
TRBV7-3,once,-,TRBJ2-1,CASSPGLGPYNEQFF,TGTGCCAGCAGCCCCGGACTCGGGCCCTACAATGAGCAGTTCTTC
TRBV4-3,few,-,TRBJ2-4,CASSQDSNKNIQYF,TGCGCCAGCAGCCAAGATAGTAACAAAAACATTCAGTACTTC
TRBV20-1,few,-,TRBJ1-5,CSARASNQPQHF,TGCAGTGCTAGGGCTAGCAATCAGCCCCAGCATTTT
TRBV4-3,-,-,TRBJ1-1,CAISQDRGNTEAFF,TGCGCCATCAGCCAAGACCGGGGGAACACTGAAGCTTTCTTT
TRBV7-6,many,-,TRBJ2-1,CASSLLARSSYNEQFF,TGTGCCAGCAGCTTACTAGCTCGAAGCTCCTACAATGAGCAGTTCTTC
TRBV12-3/TRBV12-4,many,-,TRBJ2-7,CASRSEGEREQYF,TGTGCCAGCAGATCCGAGGGTGAGCGCGAGCAGTACTTC
TRBV9,few,TRBD1,TRBJ2-5,CASSVRDRVGETQYF,TGTGCCAGCAGCGTCCGGGACAGGGTGGGAGAGACCCAGTACTTC
TRBV29-1,few,TRBD2,TRBJ2-7,CSVFGTSGSYEQYF,TGCAGCGTTTTCGGGACTAGCGGCTCCTACGAGCAGTACTTC
TRBV19,-,TRBD1,TRBJ2-6,CASSFRTGFGGANVLTF,TGTGCCAGTAGTTTCCGGACAGGCTTCGGAGGGGCCAACGTCCTGACTTTC
TRBV12-3/TRBV12-4,few,-,TRBJ2-2,CASSPPGIAGELFF,TGTGCCAGCAGTCCGCCCGGGATCGCCGGGGAGCTGTTTTTT
TRBV9,few,-,TRBJ2-3,CASSVASHGTDTQYF,TGTGCCAGCAGCGTAGCTTCTCACGGCACAGATACGCAGTATTTT
TRBV29-1,-,-,TRBJ2-5,CSVEYAQETQYF,TGCAGCGTTGAATACGCCCAAGAGACCCAGTACTTC
TRBV6-2/TRBV6-3,few,-,TRBJ2-5,CASSYGIETQYF,TGTGCCAGCAGTTACGGGATCGAGACCCAGTACTTC
TRBV7-9,-,-,TRBJ1-1,CASSLDQWVVNTEAFF,TGTGCCAGCAGCTTAGACCAATGGGTGGTGAACACTGAAGCTTTCTTT
TRBV24-1,-,TRBD2,TRBJ2-1,CATSDPLGSSGSTHEQFF,TGTGCCACCAGTGATCCCCTCGGGAGTAGCGGGAGTACGCATGAGCAGTTCTTC
TRBV4-1,few,TRBD2,TRBJ2-3,CASSYGLAGERRLRDTQYF,TGCGCCAGCAGCTACGGACTAGCGGGGGAACGACGACTCAGGGATACGCAGTATTTT
TRBV7-9,few,-,TRBJ2-1,CAIEGGGNEQFF,TGTGCCATCGAGGGGGGTGGGAATGAGCAGTTCTTC
TRBV2,once,-,TRBJ2-5,CASSELLGTQYF,TGTGCCAGCAGTGAACTGTTGGGGACCCAGTACTTC
TRBV5-5,few,-,TRBJ2-3,CASRQVADTQYF,TGTGCCAGCAGGCAAGTTGCAGATACGCAGTATTTT
TRBV9,-,-,TRBJ2-5,CASSVAQYAETQYF,TGTGCCAGCAGCGTAGCACAATACGCAGAGACCCAGTACTTC